This record covers a single TCR beta chain. Its antigen is as yet unknown. The donor population consisted of healthy HIV-negative adults with no recent acute infections or vaccinations. CDR1 and CDR2 (germline): SGHNT, YYREEE (reference sequence). Trimming at V came to 4 bases and at J to 3 bases, leaving 9 bases not matched to a gene. The CDR3 is 16 amino acids. This sample stems from a study of shared clonotypes between healthy human individuals. Sorted-subset replicate PCR reactions contained approximately 190 ng DNA, corresponding to tens of thousands of T cell genomes. TCRdb's copy holds only in-frame clones and misses some; the assay was immunoSEQ multiplex PCR. Of around 1.6 million clones in the sample, 95% to 99% are singletons; the top ten hold less than 0.55%. Study-level findings and limits: A few donors held 5% to 5.5% of naive CD4 clonotypes in common. Naive subsets usually exceeded memory subsets in estimated richness.

Source material: naive CD4+ T cells sorted from blood. Subset denoted: CD45RA+ positively selected. This receptor was identified in a man aged 25 to 45 in good health. The gene calls are TRBV5-4 and TRBJ1-4; the match to TRBD1 covers 7 bases. The CDR3 DNA is TGTGCCAGCAGCCCCGGGACAGCCCTTCCTAATGAAAAACTGTTTTTT. Translated, it gives CASSPGTALPNEKLFF.